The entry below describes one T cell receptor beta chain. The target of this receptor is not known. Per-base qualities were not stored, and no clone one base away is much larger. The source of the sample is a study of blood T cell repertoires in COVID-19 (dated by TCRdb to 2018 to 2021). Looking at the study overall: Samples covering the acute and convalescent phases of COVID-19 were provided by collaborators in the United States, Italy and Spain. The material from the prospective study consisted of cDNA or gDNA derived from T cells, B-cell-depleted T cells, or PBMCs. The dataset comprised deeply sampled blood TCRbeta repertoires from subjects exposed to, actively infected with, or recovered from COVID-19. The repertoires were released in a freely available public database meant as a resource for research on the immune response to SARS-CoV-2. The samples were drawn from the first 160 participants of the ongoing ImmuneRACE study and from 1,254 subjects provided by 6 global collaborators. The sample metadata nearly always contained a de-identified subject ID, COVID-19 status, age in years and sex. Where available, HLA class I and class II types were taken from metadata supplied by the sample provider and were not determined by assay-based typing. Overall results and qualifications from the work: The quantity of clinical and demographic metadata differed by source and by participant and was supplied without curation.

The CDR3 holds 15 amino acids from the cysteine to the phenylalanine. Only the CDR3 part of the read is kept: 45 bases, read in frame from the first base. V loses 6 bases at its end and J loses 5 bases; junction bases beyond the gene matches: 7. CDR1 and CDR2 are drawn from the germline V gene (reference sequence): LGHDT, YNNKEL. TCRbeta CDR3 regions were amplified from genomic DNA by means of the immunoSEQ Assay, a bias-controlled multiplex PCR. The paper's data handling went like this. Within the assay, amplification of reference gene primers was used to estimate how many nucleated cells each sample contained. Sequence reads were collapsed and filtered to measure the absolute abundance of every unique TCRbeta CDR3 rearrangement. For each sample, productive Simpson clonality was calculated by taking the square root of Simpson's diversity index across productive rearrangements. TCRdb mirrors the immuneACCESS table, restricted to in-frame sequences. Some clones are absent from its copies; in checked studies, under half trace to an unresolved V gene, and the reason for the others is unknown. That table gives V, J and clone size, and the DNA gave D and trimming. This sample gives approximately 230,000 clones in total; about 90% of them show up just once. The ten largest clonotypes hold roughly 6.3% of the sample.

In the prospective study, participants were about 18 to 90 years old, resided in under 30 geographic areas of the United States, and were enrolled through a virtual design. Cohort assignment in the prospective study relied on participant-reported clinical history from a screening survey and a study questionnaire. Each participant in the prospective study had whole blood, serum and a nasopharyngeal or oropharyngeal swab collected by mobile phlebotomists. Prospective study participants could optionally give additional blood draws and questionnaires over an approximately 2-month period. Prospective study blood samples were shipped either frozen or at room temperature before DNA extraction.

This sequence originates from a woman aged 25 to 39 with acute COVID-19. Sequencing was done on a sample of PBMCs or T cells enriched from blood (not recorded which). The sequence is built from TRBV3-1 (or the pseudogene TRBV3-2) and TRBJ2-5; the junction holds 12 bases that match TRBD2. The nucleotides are TGTGCCAGCAGTTCGACTAGCGGGAGTTTGGAGACCCAGTACTTC. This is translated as CASSSTSGSLETQYF.